These T cell receptor beta chains were read from a single sample in a study of pediatric ulcerative colitis. Assay: immunoSEQ multiplex PCR; the TCRdb copy retains only in-frame clones and omits some. Altogether over 45,000 clones are present, about 78% being singletons, with the ten largest covering less than 4.5%. The sample taken for sequencing was gut tissue. The source is a girl aged 10-17 years with moderate ulcerative colitis. Each CDR3 is given with its conserved first and last residue. Each record gives: clone size, J gene, D gene, V gene, CDR3 DNA, CDR3 protein. D genes are given only for firm matches. Clone size, where shown, is once, few, many, or a class for clones that have expanded.

size: few; J: TRBJ1-6; D: NA; V: TRBV6-6; DNA: TGTGCCAGCAGCCTCGGACAGAAAAATTCACCCCTCCACTTT; CDR3: CASSLGQKNSPLHF
size: NA; J: TRBJ2-5; D: TRBD1; V: TRBV4-1; DNA: TGCGCCAGCAGCCCCGGGACAGGAATCTCACAAGAGACCCAGTACTTC; CDR3: CASSPGTGISQETQYF
size: NA; J: TRBJ2-5; D: NA; V: TRBV4-1; DNA: TGCGCCAGCAGCCAAGGAGTCCAAGAGACCCAGTACTTC; CDR3: CASSQGVQETQYF
size: NA; J: TRBJ2-5; D: NA; V: TRBV5-4; DNA: TGTGCCAGCAGCTTAGTCGGCGTTACGGGTTTCCAAGAGACCCAGTACTTC; CDR3: CASSLVGVTGFQETQYF
size: once; J: TRBJ2-6; D: NA; V: TRBV30; DNA: TGTGCCTGGAGCATAGGGGGGTCTGGGGCCAACGTCCTGACTTTC; CDR3: CAWSIGGSGANVLTF
size: NA; J: TRBJ2-2; D: TRBD1; V: TRBV14; DNA: TGTGCCAGCAGCCAAGATTGGACAGGGACTGTGACCGGGGAGCTGTTTTTT; CDR3: CASSQDWTGTVTGELFF
size: NA; J: TRBJ1-6; D: TRBD1; V: TRBV30; DNA: TGTGCCTGGAGCGCCAGGACAGGGCCAAATTCACCCCTCCACTTT; CDR3: CAWSARTGPNSPLHF
size: NA; J: TRBJ2-7; D: NA; V: TRBV5-1; DNA: TGCGCCAGCAGCACCCCTTTACGGTCCTACGAGCAGTACTTC; CDR3: CASSTPLRSYEQYF
size: NA; J: TRBJ1-2; D: NA; V: TRBV7-6; DNA: TGTGCCAGCAGCTCTTCAGGGGCAGCATATGGCTACACCTTC; CDR3: CASSSSGAAYGYTF
size: once; J: TRBJ2-2; D: TRBD1; V: TRBV10-3; DNA: TGTGCCATCAGACCAGACAGGGGGCGATCCGGGGAGCTGTTTTTT; CDR3: CAIRPDRGRSGELFF
size: NA; J: TRBJ1-5; D: TRBD1; V: TRBV18; DNA: TGTGCCAGCTCATCCGACAGGGCCCAACATTTT; CDR3: CASSSDRAQHF
size: NA; J: TRBJ1-1; D: NA; V: TRBV7-2; DNA: TGTGCCAGCAGCTTAGGGGGGACATCGAACACTGAAGCTTTCTTT; CDR3: CASSLGGTSNTEAFF
size: NA; J: TRBJ2-3; D: NA; V: TRBV11-3; DNA: TGTGCCAGCAGCTTATTTCGGGGGGATACGCAGTATTTT; CDR3: CASSLFRGDTQYF
size: NA; J: TRBJ2-2; D: NA; V: TRBV2; DNA: TGTGCCAGCATCGGGATCCTAAAGGGCGGGGAGCTGTTTTTT; CDR3: CASIGILKGGELFF
size: NA; J: TRBJ1-2; D: TRBD1; V: TRBV14; DNA: TGTGCCAGCAGCCTTAAAATACCGGGACAGGGGAACTATGGCTACACCTTC; CDR3: CASSLKIPGQGNYGYTF
size: once; J: TRBJ2-1; D: NA; V: TRBV19; DNA: TGTGCCAGTAGTATAGTACCCGGGGGCTCCTACAATGAGCAGTTCTTC; CDR3: CASSIVPGGSYNEQFF
size: NA; J: TRBJ2-7; D: TRBD2; V: TRBV19; DNA: TGTGCCACGGTAGCCGGGGGGGCCTCGGAGGAGCAGTACTTC; CDR3: CATVAGGASEEQYF